These T cell receptor beta chains were read from a single sample in a study of breast tumors, draining lymph nodes, adjacent tissues. In TCRdb, the multiplex PCR reads were re-called with MiXCR into one record per CDR3 protein. The sample contains 20,000 to 25,000 distinct CDR3 sequences, approximately 49% of which appear only once. Sequenced sample: breast tumor tissue. Source of these receptors: a female donor with breast cancer. Some clones in this sample may be carry-over from other donors' samples. Each CDR3 is given with its conserved first and last residue. Fields, in order: CDR3 DNA, CDR3 protein, clone size, V gene, J gene, D gene. The D gene is left open where the match is weak. The listing skips clone size in some rows; elsewhere it reads once, few, many or a size class.

TGCGCCAGCAGCTTGGGCGGGAGGGCGGATACGCAGTATTTT	CASSLGGRADTQYF	once	TRBV5-1	TRBJ2-3	TRBD2
TGCAGTGCCCAGGAAGCTAGCAATCAGCCCCAGCATTTT	CSAQEASNQPQHF	-	TRBV20-1	TRBJ1-5	-
TGTGCCAGCAGTGCCGGGAGGATCTACAATGAGCAGTTCTTC	CASSAGRIYNEQFF	many	TRBV6-1	TRBJ2-1	TRBD2
TGTGCCAGCAGCCGACAGGGAGTTGAGCAGTTCTTC	CASSRQGVEQFF	once	TRBV14	TRBJ2-1	TRBD1
-	CASRMTFGEGSHLEQFF	many	TRBV11-3	TRBJ2-1	-
TGTACCAGCAGCTTAGAGACAGGACAGCCCCGGCATTTT	CTSSLETGQPRHF	-	TRBV7-9	TRBJ1-5	-
TGTGCCAGCAGCTTCTTAGCGGATTTCACAGATACGCAGTATTTT	CASSFLADFTDTQYF	medium-sized	TRBV7-2	TRBJ2-3	-
TGCGCCAGCAGCTTGGCCCCGGGACAGCCTAGTGAAAAACCGTTTTTT	CASSLAPGQPSEKPFF	-	TRBV9	TRBJ1-4	TRBD1
TGTGCCGGCAGCCTAGGACCCTCCTACAATGAGCAGTTCTTC	CAGSLGPSYNEQFF	-	TRBV5-4	TRBJ2-1	-
TGTGCCAGCAGCCGTACTAGCGGGAGAAGCACAGATACGCAGTATTTT	CASSRTSGRSTDTQYF	-	TRBV12-3/TRBV12-4	TRBJ2-3	TRBD2
TGTGCCAGCAGGACAGGGGGCCCATACGAGCAGTACTTC	CASRTGGPYEQYF	-	TRBV6-1	TRBJ2-7	TRBD1
TGTGCCAGCAGCCAAGATTCGAAGGGATGGTATGGCTACACCTTC	CASSQDSKGWYGYTF	few	TRBV14	TRBJ1-2	-
TGTGCCAGCAGCCTTAGCGGGAGGGCGGCGGGCGAGCAGTACTTC	CASSLSGRAAGEQYF	many	TRBV3-1	TRBJ2-7	TRBD2
TGTGCCAGCAGCTTAAATGGGGGAAACACCGGGGAGCTGTTTTTT	CASSLNGGNTGELFF	many	TRBV11-2	TRBJ2-2	-
TGTGCCAGCAGCTTAGTTTTCCCCGACAGGGCCTTAGCTGAAGCTTTCTTT	CASSLVFPDRALAEAFF	-	TRBV7-9	TRBJ1-1	TRBD1
TGTGCCAGCAGCTCAACCGGGGACACCCTCACTGGAGCTCTCTTT	CASSSTGDTLTGALF	-	TRBV11-2	TRBJ1-1	-
TGTGCCAGCAGCTTGGGGACTGGCACAGATACGCAGTATTTT	CASSLGTGTDTQYF	medium-sized	TRBV11-2	TRBJ2-3	-
TGCAGTGCTAGAGATGCGGGAGTTACAGATACGCAGTATTTT	CSARDAGVTDTQYF	-	TRBV20-1	TRBJ2-3	TRBD2
TGTGCCAGCAGCTCACTAGGGCGAGGGGAGGATACGCAGTATTTT	CASSSLGRGEDTQYF	-	TRBV7-9	TRBJ2-3	-
TGTGCCAGCAGCGAGACAGGGCCTGGAAACACCATATATTTT	CASSETGPGNTIYF	-	TRBV9	TRBJ1-3	TRBD1
TGTGCCAGCAGCCGTTATAGCGGGCTGGGCAATGAGCAGTTCTTC	CASSRYSGLGNEQFF	many	TRBV14	TRBJ2-1	TRBD2
TGCAGCATTGTGACAGGGTTATACGAGCAGTACTTC	CSIVTGLYEQYF	-	TRBV29-1	TRBJ2-7	TRBD1
TGTGCCAGCAGTCAAATGGGACAGGCAAGCCGTGGCTACACCTTC	CASSQMGQASRGYTF	once	TRBV6-1	TRBJ1-2	TRBD1
TGTGCCAGCAGCCAGGGACAGGGTTGCACAGATACGCAGTATTTT	CASSQGQGCTDTQYF	-	TRBV3-1	TRBJ2-3	TRBD1
TGTGCCACCAGTGATTCGTTCGGTAAACTGTTTTTT	CATSDSFGKLFF	medium-sized	TRBV24-1	TRBJ1-4	-
TGTGCCTGGAGTGCTAGAGTAGCCAAAAACATTCAGTACTTC	CAWSARVAKNIQYF	many	TRBV30	TRBJ2-4	-
TGTGCCAGCAGTCACGACGCCCAATCCCATTCTAACTATGGCTACACCTTC	CASSHDAQSHSNYGYTF	many	TRBV6-5	TRBJ1-2	-
TGCAGTGCTACCAGCCTCCAGAGCGGGAGTTCCTACTCTGAGCAGTTCTTC	CSATSLQSGSSYSEQFF	-	TRBV20-1	TRBJ2-1	TRBD2